This TCR beta chain was documented in a study of T cell repertoires in cytomegalovirus infection (dated 2019 in TCRdb). About the study as a whole: Peptide stimulations targeted recently identified HLA-C-restricted CMV epitopes, whose presentation resists viral immunomodulation, together with well-studied HLA-B-restricted epitopes. Donor HLA type was relevant to the analysis, as public TCR beta signatures indicated carriage of CMV infection together with the matching HLA type.

This sample was sequenced with an Illumina HiSeq 1500. The raw public data were reprocessed by TCRdb itself: fastp quality trimming at Q25, MiXCR clonotype calling, in-frame beta chains only. Rows merge per CDR3 protein into single entries with the most common DNA and genes. The sample table lists 680,000 or so distinct CDR3 sequences, around 30% of them with a count of one. The top ten clonotypes cover 18% of the sample. Relative to germline, V is 4 bases shorter and J is 3 bases shorter, with 6 bases between their ends. Spanning cysteine to phenylalanine, the CDR3 consists of 12 amino acids. The CDR3 DNA has 36 bases and is translated from base 1. CDR1 and CDR2 are drawn from the germline V gene: KGHDR, SFDVKD. The paper as a whole reports these results and caveats: In both this cohort and an independent cohort of several hundred donors, the cumulative frequency of public TCR beta family members distinguished carriers of CMV infection plus the relevant HLA type. The ex vivo response was dominated by HLA-C-restricted CMV-specific TCR beta clonotypes, and the single most frequent clonotype in two of eight donors was supplied by these HLA-C-restricted clonotypes.

Regarding this clonotype: This receptor's antigen is unknown. Base qualities are not at hand, and no much larger clone is one base apart.

The sample's treatment or condition label, decoded: in vitro stimulation with specific CMV peptide epitopes to enrich CMV-specific T cells. The sequence joins TRBV24-1 to TRBJ2-7; confidence is insufficient to name the D gene. The material was cultured PBMCs, obtained from culture after CMV antigen stimulation. This TCR derives from a human donor in good health (CMV status not recorded). Some clones in this sample may be carry-over from other donors' samples. The sequenced DNA is TGTGCCACCAGTGAGGGGAACTACGAGCAGTACTTC. The resulting protein is CATSEGNYEQYF.